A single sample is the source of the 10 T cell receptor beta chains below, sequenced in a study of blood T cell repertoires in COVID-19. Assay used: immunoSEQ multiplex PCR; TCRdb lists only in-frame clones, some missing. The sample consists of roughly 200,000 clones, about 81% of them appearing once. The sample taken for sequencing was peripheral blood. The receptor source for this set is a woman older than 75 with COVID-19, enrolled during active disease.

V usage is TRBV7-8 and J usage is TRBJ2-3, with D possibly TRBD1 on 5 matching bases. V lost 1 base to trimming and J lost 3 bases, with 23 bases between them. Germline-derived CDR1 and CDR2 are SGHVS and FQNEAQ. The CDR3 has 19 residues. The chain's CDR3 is CASSLVGPSTVRITDTQYF. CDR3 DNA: TGTGCCAGCAGCTTAGTGGGGCCGAGTACAGTTCGAATAACAGATACGCAGTATTTT.

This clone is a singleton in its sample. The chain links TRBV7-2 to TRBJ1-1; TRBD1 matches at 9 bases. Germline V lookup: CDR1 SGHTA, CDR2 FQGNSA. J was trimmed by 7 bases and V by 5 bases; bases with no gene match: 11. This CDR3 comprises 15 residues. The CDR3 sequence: CASSLTGTGLNEAFF. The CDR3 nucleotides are TGTGCCAGCAGCCTGACCGGGACAGGGTTGAATGAAGCTTTCTTT.

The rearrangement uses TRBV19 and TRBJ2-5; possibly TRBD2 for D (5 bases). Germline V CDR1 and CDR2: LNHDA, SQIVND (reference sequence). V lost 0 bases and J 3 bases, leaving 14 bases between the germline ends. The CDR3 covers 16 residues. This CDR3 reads CASSIDSGYGEETQYF. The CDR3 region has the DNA TGTGCCAGTAGTATAGACTCGGGGTACGGAGAAGAGACCCAGTACTTC.

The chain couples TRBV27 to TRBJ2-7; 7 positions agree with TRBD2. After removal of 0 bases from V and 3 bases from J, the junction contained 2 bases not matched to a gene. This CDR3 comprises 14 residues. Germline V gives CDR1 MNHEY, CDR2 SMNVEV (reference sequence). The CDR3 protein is CASSLSGRLYEQYF. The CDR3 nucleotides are TGTGCCAGCAGTTTATCCGGGAGGCTCTACGAGCAGTACTTC.

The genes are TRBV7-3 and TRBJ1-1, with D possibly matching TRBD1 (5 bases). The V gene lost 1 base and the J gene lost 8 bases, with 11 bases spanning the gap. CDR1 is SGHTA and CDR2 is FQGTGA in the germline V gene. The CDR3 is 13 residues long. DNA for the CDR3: TGTGCCAGCAGCTTAAATCGGGCAGGGGAAGCTTTCTTT. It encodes CASSLNRAGEAFF.

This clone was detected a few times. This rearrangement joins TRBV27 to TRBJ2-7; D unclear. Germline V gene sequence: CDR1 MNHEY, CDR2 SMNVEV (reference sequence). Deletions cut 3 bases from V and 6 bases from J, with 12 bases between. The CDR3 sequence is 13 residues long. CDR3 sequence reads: CASSFAPRGEQYF. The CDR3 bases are TGTGCCAGCAGTTTCGCCCCAAGAGGCGAGCAGTACTTC.

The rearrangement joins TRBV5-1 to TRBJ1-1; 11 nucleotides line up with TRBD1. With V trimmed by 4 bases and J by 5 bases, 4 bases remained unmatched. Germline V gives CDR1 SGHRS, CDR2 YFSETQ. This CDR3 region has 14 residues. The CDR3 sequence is CASSPGTGGTEAFF. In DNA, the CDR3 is TGCGCCAGCAGCCCCGGGACAGGGGGGACTGAAGCTTTCTTT. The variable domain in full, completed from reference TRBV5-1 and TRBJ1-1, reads KAGVTQTPRYLIKTRGQQVTLSCSPISGHRSVSWYQQTPGQGLQFLFEYFSETQRNKGNFPGRFSGRQFSNSRSEMNVSTLELGDSALYLCASSPGTGGTEAFFGQGTRLTVV.

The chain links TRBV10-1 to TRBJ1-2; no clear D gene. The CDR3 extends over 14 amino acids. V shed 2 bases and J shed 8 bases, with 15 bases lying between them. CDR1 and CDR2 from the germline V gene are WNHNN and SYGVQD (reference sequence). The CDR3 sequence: CASSEEEGSGGYTF. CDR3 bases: TGCGCCAGCAGTGAGGAGGAGGGTTCTGGCGGCTACACCTTC.

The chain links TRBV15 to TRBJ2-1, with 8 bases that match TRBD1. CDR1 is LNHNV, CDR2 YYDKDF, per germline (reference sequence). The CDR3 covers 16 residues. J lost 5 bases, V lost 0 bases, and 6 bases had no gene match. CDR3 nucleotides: TGTGCCACCAGCAGAGATAGAGGACAGGGAAACAATGAGCAGTTCTTC. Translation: CATSRDRGQGNNEQFF.

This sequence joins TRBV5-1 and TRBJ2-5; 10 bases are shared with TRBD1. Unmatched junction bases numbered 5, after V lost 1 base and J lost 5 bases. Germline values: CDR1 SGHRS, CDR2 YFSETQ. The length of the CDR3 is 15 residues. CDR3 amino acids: CASSLLGQGWETQYF. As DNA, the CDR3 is TGCGCCAGCAGCTTGTTGGGACAGGGGTGGGAGACCCAGTACTTC.